These 25 T cell receptor beta chains share one sample of origin, sequenced in a study of blood T cell repertoires in COVID-19. Clones were sequenced by immunoSEQ multiplex PCR, and TCRdb holds only the in-frame ones, with some missing. This sample carries about 200,000 clones, 70% to 85% of them seen once, and the ten largest clones take about 9.7%. Sequenced sample: peripheral blood. The source is a man aged 50 or older with active or convalescent COVID-19.

The chain carries TRBV5-3 and TRBJ2-7; 8 bases align to TRBD1. TRBV5-3 is recorded as an ORF, its role being uncertain. CDR3 length: 18 amino acids. V shed 2 bases, J shed 0 bases, and the junction held 13 bases outside the gene matches. Written as DNA, the CDR3 is TGTGCCAGAAGCTTTAATAACGCCGGGGACAGGATCTCCTACGAGCAGTACGTC. The encoded protein is CARSFNNAGDRISYEQYV.

The V and J genes are TRBV10-3 and TRBJ1-3, with TRBD1 as a possible D gene (5 bases). V lost 4 bases and J lost 4, with 11 bases in between. This CDR3 is 14 amino acids long. Germline V gene data show CDR1 as ENHRY and CDR2 as SYGVKD. The CDR3 DNA reads as TGTGCCATCAGTGCGCAGGGATCCGGAAACACCATATATTTT. Translation gives CAISAQGSGNTIYF.

This chain joins TRBV27 and TRBJ1-5; D is uncertain. This CDR3 has 13 amino acids. The V end lost 5 bases, the J end lost 4 bases, and 9 bases lay between the germline ends. CDR1 and CDR2 (germline): MNHEY, SMNVEV (reference sequence). The CDR3: CASSPSRNQPQHF. CDR3 sequence (DNA): TGTGCCAGCAGTCCCTCGAGGAATCAGCCCCAGCATTTT.

This clone was observed a few times. The chain links TRBV21-1 to TRBJ1-2; the listed D gene, TRBD1, was not tested against the DNA. TRBV21-1 is a documented pseudogene. The CDR3 runs 9 residues. The CDR3 nucleotides are TGTGCCAGCAGTTCAAGGGGGCCCTTC. It is translated as CASSSRGPF.

The V and J genes are TRBV7-9 and TRBJ1-1; 7 bases map to TRBD1. Losses at the gene ends were 5 bases for V and 5 bases for J; bases not matched to a gene: 11. The CDR3 loop spans 15 amino acids. Germline V gene data show CDR1 as SEHNR and CDR2 as FQNEAQ (reference sequence). CDR3: CASSTRQGRETEAFF. DNA of the CDR3: TGTGCCAGCAGCACCCGACAGGGAAGGGAAACTGAAGCTTTCTTT.

This clone was seen a handful of times. This chain joins TRBV7-8 and TRBJ1-1; no clear D gene. CDR1 is SGHVS and CDR2 is FQNEAQ in the germline V gene. There are 14 residues in the CDR3. Trimming removed 1 base from V and 2 bases from J, with 8 bases in between. This chain's CDR3 is CASSLGGSNTEAFF. The CDR3 DNA sequence: TGTGCCAGCAGCTTAGGCGGATCTAACACTGAAGCTTTCTTT. The entire variable domain, with the rest obtained from reference TRBV7-8 and TRBJ1-1, is as follows: GAGVSQSPRYKVAKRGQDVALRCDPISGHVSLFWYQQALGQGPEFLTYFQNEAQLDKSGLPSDRFFAERPEGSVSTLKIQRTQQEDSAVYLCASSLGGSNTEAFFGQGTRLTVV.

A remark on this clone: Other DNA sequences in this specimen translate into the identical CDR3. The V and J genes are TRBV4-1 and TRBJ1-1, with D maybe TRBD1 (6 bases). The length of the CDR3 is 15 residues. Germline V CDR1 and CDR2: MGHRA, YSYEKL. Trimming removed 0 bases from V and 1 base from J, with 9 bases in between. The CDR3 protein is CASSQDGRGNTEAFF. The CDR3 nucleotides are TGCGCCAGCAGCCAAGATGGCAGGGGGAACACTGAAGCTTTCTTT.

This sequence joins TRBV28 and TRBJ2-5; the match to TRBD1 covers 8 bases. Losses at the gene ends were 7 bases for V and 2 bases for J; bases not matched to a gene: 12. CDR3 length: 16 residues. CDR1 MDHEN and CDR2 SYDVKM come from the germline V gene. This CDR3 is CASNLYLGTGQETQYF. The CDR3 nucleotides read TGTGCCAGCAACCTTTACCTGGGGACAGGTCAAGAGACCCAGTACTTC.

The J gene is TRBJ1-2, the V gene TRBV15; D is ambiguous. Trimming shortened V by 5 bases and J by 7 bases, and 17 bases separated the two germline ends. Germline V gene lookup returns CDR1 LNHNV and CDR2 YYDKDF (reference sequence). This CDR3 region has 14 residues. The CDR3 sequence: CATSRFTRPGGYTF. The CDR3 DNA reads TGTGCCACCAGCCGTTTTACCCGGCCGGGTGGCTACACCTTC.

V gene TRBV7-6 combines with J gene TRBJ2-2; D uncertain. This CDR3 region has 14 residues. Trimming shortened V by 1 base and J by 5 bases, and 8 bases separated the two germline ends. Germline V gene data show CDR1 as SGHVS and CDR2 as FNYEAQ. CDR3 loop: CASSLVPETGELFF. CDR3 nucleotide sequence: TGTGCCAGCAGCTTAGTCCCGGAGACCGGGGAGCTGTTTTTT.

The J gene is TRBJ2-5, the V gene TRBV5-4; weak D call: TRBD1 (6 bases). Trimming took 4 bases from V and 2 from J, leaving 9 bases between them. The CDR3 covers 13 residues. CDR1 and CDR2 (germline): SGHNT, YYREEE (reference sequence). This CDR3 reads CASSRDRQETQYF. CDR3 in DNA: TGTGCCAGCAGCCGAGACAGGCAAGAGACCCAGTACTTC.

The V and J genes are TRBV11-3 and TRBJ1-6; D is uncertain. CDR1 SGHNT and CDR2 YENEEA come from the germline V gene. The V gene lost 3 bases and the J gene lost 9 bases, with 9 bases spanning the gap. There are 13 residues in the CDR3. The CDR3 DNA reads as TGTGCCAGCAGCTTCGCGGTTTCTTCACCCCTCCACTTT. As protein: CASSFAVSSPLHF.

The gene calls are TRBV27 and TRBJ1-6, with TRBD1 identical over 8 bases. Trimming at V came to 9 bases and at J to 7 bases, leaving 5 bases not matched to a gene. Germline V CDR1 and CDR2: MNHEY, SMNVEV (reference sequence). The CDR3 consists of 13 residues. Here the CDR3 DNA reads TGTGCCAGTCGACAGGGGCGGAATTCACCCCTCCACTTT. Protein: CASRQGRNSPLHF.

V gene TRBV5-5 combines with J gene TRBJ2-7; the match to TRBD2 covers 10 bases. Germline V gene lookup returns CDR1 SGHKS and CDR2 YYEKEE (reference sequence). This CDR3 has 15 residues. Trimming removed 1 base from V and 4 bases from J; junction bases left unmatched: 5. This CDR3 is CASSLLPLAGYEQYF. The DNA for the CDR3 is TGTGCCAGCAGCTTGCTCCCACTAGCGGGGTACGAGCAGTACTTC. The variable domain in full, with the rest retrieved from reference TRBV5-5 and TRBJ2-7, is DAGVTQSPTHLIKTRGQQVTLRCSPISGHKSVSWYQQVLGQGPQFIFQYYEKEERGRGNFPDRFSARQFPNYSSELNVNALLLGDSALYLCASSLLPLAGYEQYFGPGTRLTVT.

The chain employs TRBV28 and TRBJ1-5, with 9 nucleotides matching TRBD1. Germline V gives CDR1 MDHEN, CDR2 SYDVKM. V lost 8 bases, J lost 7 bases, and 9 bases stayed unmatched. The CDR3 sequence is 14 residues long. CDR3 sequence (DNA): TGTGCCAGCCTAACCGGGACAGGGAACCAGCCCCAGCATTTT. Its translation is CASLTGTGNQPQHF.

The chain has TRBV7-6 and TRBJ2-7; D unresolved. Germline-derived CDR1 and CDR2 are SGHVS and FNYEAQ. The CDR3 extends over 11 amino acids. V shed 4 bases and J shed 2 bases, with 3 bases lying between them. The CDR3 loop reads CASSSTYEQYF. CDR3 in DNA: TGTGCCAGCAGCTCAACCTACGAGCAGTACTTC.

V is TRBV10-3 and J is TRBJ2-3, with 7 bases matching TRBD2. V shed 1 base, J shed 3 bases, and the junction held 7 bases outside the gene matches. Germline assignment: CDR1 ENHRY and CDR2 SYGVKD. The CDR3 spans 16 residues. CDR3 protein: CAISEFGGGITDTQYF. The CDR3 DNA reads as TGTGCCATCAGTGAGTTTGGGGGGGGTATAACAGATACGCAGTATTTT.

CDR3 protein: CASSLGVAGNTIYF. DNA for the CDR3: TGTGCCAGCAGCTTGGGAGTAGCTGGAAACACCATATATTTT. V is TRBV5-5 and J is TRBJ1-3; D unresolved. V lost 0 bases, J lost 2 bases, and 6 bases lay in between. Germline CDR1 and CDR2: SGHKS and YYEKEE (reference sequence). The CDR3 covers 14 residues.

In nucleotides, the CDR3 is TGTGCCTGGAGTTCAGCAGGGGCCATATATAATTCACCCCTCCACTTT. It specifies CAWSSAGAIYNSPLHF. The rearrangement uses TRBV30 and TRBJ1-6; possibly TRBD1 for D (6 bases). V dropped 2 bases and J dropped 4 bases, with 15 bases sitting between them. The CDR3 contains 16 residues. CDR1 and CDR2 from the germline V gene are GTSNPN and SVGIG (reference sequence).

This clone has only one observation. The gene calls are TRBV5-1 and TRBJ2-3; weak D call: TRBD2 (6 bases). Trimming pared 3 bases from V and 4 bases from J, leaving 12 bases between. The CDR3 totals 14 residues. Per the germline V gene, CDR1 is SGHRS and CDR2 is YFSETQ. DNA of the CDR3: TGCGCCAGCAGCTCAGCCGGGGAGGCAGATACGCAGTATTTT. This codes for CASSSAGEADTQYF.

This rearrangement joins TRBV7-2 to TRBJ2-1; 9 nucleotides agree with TRBD2. V lost 3 bases and J lost 9; bases outside the gene matches: 6. Per the germline V gene, CDR1 is SGHTA and CDR2 is FQGNSA. The CDR3 has 14 residues. CDR3: CASSFGGGAGEQFF. CDR3 bases: TGTGCCAGCAGCTTCGGCGGGGGGGCCGGTGAGCAGTTCTTC.

There are many counts of this clone. Other DNA sequences in the same sample also yield this CDR3. The gene calls are TRBV7-9 and TRBJ2-1, with D possibly TRBD1 on 6 matching bases. The germline V gene encodes CDR1 SEHNR and CDR2 FQNEAQ (reference sequence). Trimming removed 2 bases from V and 0 bases from J, with 17 bases in between. The CDR3 spans 18 residues. CDR3 sequence (DNA): TGTGCCAGCAGCTTACGGGGACAAGCTTCGAGCTCCTACAATGAGCAGTTCTTC. It translates to CASSLRGQASSSYNEQFF.

The chain couples TRBV7-2 to TRBJ1-1, with D uncertain. This CDR3 is built from 13 residues. Germline-derived CDR1 and CDR2 are SGHTA and FQGNSA. V was clipped by 6 bases and J by 6 bases, with 14 bases between them. This chain's CDR3 is CASRITRDSEAFF. CDR3 nucleotides: TGTGCCAGCAGAATAACACGAGACTCTGAAGCTTTCTTT.

The V call is TRBV7-6, the J call TRBJ2-7; 8 nucleotides line up with TRBD2. J was trimmed by 5 bases and V by 1 base; bases with no gene match: 10. Germline V gene lookup returns CDR1 SGHVS and CDR2 FNYEAQ. The CDR3 sequence is 16 residues long. The CDR3 DNA follows: TGTGCCAGCAGCTTAGAGACCGGGAGGGCGGTCCACGAGCAGTACTTC. Protein product: CASSLETGRAVHEQYF.

This chain connects TRBV20-1 to TRBJ1-6; D uncertain. This CDR3 region has 14 residues. V lost 3 bases to trimming and J lost 4 bases, with 10 bases between them. Germline loops: CDR1 DFQATT, CDR2 SNEGSKA (reference sequence). In DNA, the CDR3 is TGCAGTGCTAGTCACAGCCTATATAATTCACCCCTCCACTTT. It specifies CSASHSLYNSPLHF.